This TCR beta chain was obtained from a study of breast tumors, draining lymph nodes, adjacent tissues. Study results and caveats: Compared with lymph nodes, tumors were less diverse; compared with nontumor tissue, more. That most tumor T cells come from lymph nodes remained unproven. Compared with basal-like, luminal-like tumors shared significantly more repertoire with nontumor tissue. Most tumor T cells seemingly derive from lymph node, then expand in tumor.

Each CDR3 protein gets one entry after TCRdb re-called the multiplex PCR reads with MiXCR. The top ten hold 2.3% of the sample, which has about 140,000 distinct CDR3 sequences, about 30% seen once. This clonotype was found many times. Its antigen is as yet unknown. Samples came from axillary lymph nodes draining the breast cancer. Trimming left V 2 bases short and J 3 bases short, with 11 bases between. The CDR3 is 14 residues long. Per the germline V gene, CDR1 is SEHNR and CDR2 is FQNEAQ (reference sequence). The source material was axillary lymph node tissue. This clonotype originated in a female donor with breast cancer. Some clones in this sample may be carry-over from other donors' samples. V and J are TRBV7-9 and TRBJ2-7, with TRBD2 as a possible D gene (6 bases). The CDR3 DNA sequence: TGTGCCAGCAGCTTAAAGGGCGGGGACTACGAGCAGTACTTC. It translates to CASSLKGGDYEQYF.